The 8 T cell receptor beta chains below all came from one sample that was sequenced in a study of cytomegalovirus exposure and HLA in healthy donors. The PCR made use of 60 Vbeta and 13 Jbeta primers. The protocol was immunoSEQ multiplex PCR, while the TCRdb copy is restricted to in-frame clones and leaves out a portion. The table has approximately 150,000 clones, approximately 80% seen once; the top ten hold 5.5% to 8%. The sequencing input was PBMCs. The receptors originated from a woman younger than 45 in good health and CMV-seropositive.

About this clone itself: The junction and the germline gene differ at one end; a read error may be behind it. The chain employs TRBV7-9 and TRBJ2-3; TRBD2 matches 7 bases. The CDR3 sequence is 15 residues long. CDR1 SEHNR and CDR2 FQNEAQ come from the germline V gene (reference sequence). CDR3 region: CSSSSERDYKDTQYF. The CDR3 DNA is TGTTCCAGCAGCTCGGAAAGGGACTACAAAGATACGCAGTATTTT. The whole variable domain, filled in from reference TRBV7-9 and TRBJ2-3, reads DTGVSQNPRHKITKRGQNVTFRCDPISEHNRLYWYRQTLGQGPEFLTYFQNEAQLEKSRLLSDRFSAERPKGSFSTLEIQRTEQGDSAMYLCSSSSERDYKDTQYFGPGTRLTVL.

The chain's CDR3 is CASSHQAGGSSYEQYF. The DNA for the CDR3 is TGTGCCAGCAGCCATCAAGCGGGGGGCAGCTCCTACGAGCAGTACTTC. The chain uses TRBV7-9 and TRBJ2-7, with 9 bases aligning to TRBD2. The germline V gene has CDR1 SEHNR and CDR2 FQNEAQ (reference sequence). The CDR3 spans 16 residues. V lost 5 bases to trimming and J lost 0 bases; unmatched junction nucleotides: 8.

This clone has only a few counts. The chain employs TRBV6-4 and TRBJ2-3, with 7 nucleotides matching TRBD2. Germline assignment: CDR1 MRHNA and CDR2 SNTAGT. This CDR3 spans 15 amino acids. The ends lost 8 bases at V and 4 bases at J; junction bases unmatched: 12. The CDR3 DNA reads TGTGCCAGCGGCGACCCGTCGGGGGGTGCAGATACGCAGTATTTT. Amino acids: CASGDPSGGADTQYF.

The rearrangement joins TRBV9 to TRBJ2-5, with 11 bases aligning to TRBD1. The V gene end was trimmed by 3 bases and the J gene end by 4 bases; junction bases not matched to a gene: 5. Germline assignment: CDR1 SGDLS and CDR2 YYNGEE. This CDR3 has 15 residues. This CDR3 reads CASSADRGPGETQYF. Written as DNA, the CDR3 is TGTGCCAGCAGCGCGGACAGGGGGCCGGGAGAGACCCAGTACTTC.

The chain uses TRBV5-1 and TRBJ2-7, with a tentative D call TRBD2 (6 bases). The CDR3 extends over 13 amino acids. CDR1 SGHRS and CDR2 YFSETQ come from the germline V gene. V was shortened by 4 bases and J by 6 bases, with 14 bases between the two germline ends. In DNA form, the CDR3 reads TGCGCCAGCAGCCCGGAAAGAGCGGGCGAGCAGTACTTC. It translates to CASSPERAGEQYF.

V usage is TRBV28 and J usage is TRBJ2-7; 7 nucleotides line up with TRBD2. CDR3 length equals 14 residues. Germline CDR1 MDHEN, CDR2 SYDVKM. J was trimmed by 1 base and V by 2 bases; bases with no gene match: 2. The CDR3 is CASSLAGVSYEQYF. CDR3 in DNA: TGTGCCAGCAGTTTAGCGGGGGTTTCCTACGAGCAGTACTTC.

This chain uses TRBV5-6 with TRBJ2-5; 9 positions match TRBD2. The CDR3 covers 15 residues. Germline values: CDR1 SGHDT, CDR2 YYEEEE. With 3 bases clipped from V and 1 base from J, the junction kept 4 bases outside the gene matches. In nucleotides, the CDR3 is TGTGCCAGCAGCTCCGTAGCGGGGGTCCAAGAGACCCAGTACTTC. Translated: CASSSVAGVQETQYF. Combining the CDR3 with reference TRBV5-6 and TRBJ2-5 gives the whole variable domain DAGVTQSPTHLIKTRGQQVTLRCSPKSGHDTVSWYQQALGQGPQFIFQYYEEEERQRGNFPDRFSGHQFPNYSSELNVNALLLGDSALYLCASSSVAGVQETQYFGPGTRLLVL.

V is TRBV23-1 and J is TRBJ1-1, with 10 positions matching TRBD1. TRBV23-1 is annotated as an ORF whose role is uncertain. The CDR3 has 15 residues. J lost 5 bases, V lost 5 bases, and 8 bases had no gene match. The CDR3 coding sequence is TGCGCCAGCAGTACCGACGGACAGGGGGGAACTGAAGCTTTCTTT. Translation: CASSTDGQGGTEAFF.